This TCR beta chain was recovered during a study of T cell changes during pregnancy in multiple sclerosis. The assay was immunoSEQ multiplex PCR, and TCRdb's table has in-frame clones only and misses some. Of 91,000 or so clones listed, roughly 92% were seen once; the top ten hold just over 2%. Trimming took 5 bases from V and 0 from J; bases not matched to a gene: 10. The germline V gene encodes CDR1 PRHDT and CDR2 FYEKMQ (reference sequence). The CDR3 covers 17 residues. Sequenced material: peripheral blood, taken after pregnancy. The origin of this receptor is a female donor with multiple sclerosis, enrolled in a pregnancy study. V is TRBV13 and J is TRBJ2-3; 8 bases fit TRBD2. CDR3 sequence reads: CASSKGLLAGSTDTQYF. CDR3 bases: TGTGCCAGCAGCAAAGGCCTTCTAGCGGGTAGCACAGATACGCAGTATTTT.